This T cell receptor (beta chain) was sequenced for a study of OX40 agonist ivuxolimab in advanced cancers. Study-level information: Of mixed ages from about 20 to 90 and averaging approximately 60 years, the group was about 80% male.

Germline V gene sequence: CDR1 LGHNA, CDR2 YNFKEQ. Trimming took off 0 bases at V and 3 bases at J, with 12 bases between the two ends. This CDR3 comprises 16 residues. TCRdb keeps only in-frame clones here, not all; method: immunoSEQ multiplex PCR. The sample lists tens of thousands of clones, about 87% occurring once. The sample consisted of CD4+ or CD8+ T cells sorted from blood, taken in a trial of the OX40 agonist ivuxolimab. This TCR was sampled from an adult with an advanced solid tumor such as melanoma, head and neck, liver or kidney cancer. The chain combines TRBV4-2 with TRBJ2-1; no clear D gene. Here the CDR3 reads CASSQDPELDYNEQFF. CDR3 DNA: TGTGCCAGCAGCCAAGATCCTGAACTTGACTACAATGAGCAGTTCTTC.